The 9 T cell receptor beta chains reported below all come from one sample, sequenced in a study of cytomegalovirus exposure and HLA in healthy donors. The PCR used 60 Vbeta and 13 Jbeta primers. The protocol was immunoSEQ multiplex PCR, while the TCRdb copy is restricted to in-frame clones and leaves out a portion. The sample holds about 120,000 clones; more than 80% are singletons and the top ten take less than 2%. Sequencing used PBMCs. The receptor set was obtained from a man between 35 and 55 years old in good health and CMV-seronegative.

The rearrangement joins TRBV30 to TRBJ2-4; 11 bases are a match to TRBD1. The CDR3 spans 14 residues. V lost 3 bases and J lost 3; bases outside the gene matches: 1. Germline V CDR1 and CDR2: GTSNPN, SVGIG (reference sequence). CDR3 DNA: TGTGCCTGGAGGGGGACAGGGGGCAAAAACATTCAGTACTTC. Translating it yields CAWRGTGGKNIQYF.

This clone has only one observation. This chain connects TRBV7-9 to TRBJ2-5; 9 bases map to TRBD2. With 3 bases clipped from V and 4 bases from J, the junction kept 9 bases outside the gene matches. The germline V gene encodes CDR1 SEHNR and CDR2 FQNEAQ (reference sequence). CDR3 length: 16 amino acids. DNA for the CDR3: TGTGCCAGCAGCTTCCTGGAAGCGGGGGGTAGAGAGACCCAGTACTTC. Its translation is CASSFLEAGGRETQYF.

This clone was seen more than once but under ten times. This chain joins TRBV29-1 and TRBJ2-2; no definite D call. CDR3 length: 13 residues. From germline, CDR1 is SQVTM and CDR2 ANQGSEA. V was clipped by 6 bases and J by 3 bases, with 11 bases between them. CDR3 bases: TGCAGCGTGGTACGTGGAGACACCGGGGAGCTGTTTTTT. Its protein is CSVVRGDTGELFF.

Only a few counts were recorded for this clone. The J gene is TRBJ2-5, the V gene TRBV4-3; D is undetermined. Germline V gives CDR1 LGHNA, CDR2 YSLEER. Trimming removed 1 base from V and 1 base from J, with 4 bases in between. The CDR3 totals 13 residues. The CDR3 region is CASSQGVQETQYF. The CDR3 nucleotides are TGCGCCAGCAGCCAAGGAGTCCAAGAGACCCAGTACTTC.

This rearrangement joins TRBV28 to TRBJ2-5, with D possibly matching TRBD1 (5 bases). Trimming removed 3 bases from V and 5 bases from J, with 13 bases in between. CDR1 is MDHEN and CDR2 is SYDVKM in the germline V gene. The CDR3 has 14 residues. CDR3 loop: CASSFVAGLETQYF. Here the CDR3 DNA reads TGTGCCAGCAGTTTTGTGGCAGGGCTTGAGACCCAGTACTTC. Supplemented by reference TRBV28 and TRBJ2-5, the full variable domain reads DVKVTQSSRYLVKRTGEKVFLECVQDMDHENMFWYRQDPGLGLRLIYFSYDVKMKEKGDIPEGYSVSREKKERFSLILESASTNQTSMYLCASSFVAGLETQYFGPGTRLLVL.

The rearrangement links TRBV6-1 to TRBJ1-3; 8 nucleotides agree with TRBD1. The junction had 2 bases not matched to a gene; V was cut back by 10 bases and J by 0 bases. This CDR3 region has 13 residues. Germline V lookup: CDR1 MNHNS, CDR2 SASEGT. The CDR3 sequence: CAIDRGSGNTIYF. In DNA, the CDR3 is TGTGCCATCGACAGGGGCTCTGGAAACACCATATATTTT.

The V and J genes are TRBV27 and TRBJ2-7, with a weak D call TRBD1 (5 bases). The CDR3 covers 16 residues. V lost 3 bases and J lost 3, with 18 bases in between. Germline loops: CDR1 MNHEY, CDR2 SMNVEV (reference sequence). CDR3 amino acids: CASSFYPSAGLYEQYF. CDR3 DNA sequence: TGTGCCAGCAGTTTCTACCCGTCGGCAGGGCTCTACGAGCAGTACTTC.

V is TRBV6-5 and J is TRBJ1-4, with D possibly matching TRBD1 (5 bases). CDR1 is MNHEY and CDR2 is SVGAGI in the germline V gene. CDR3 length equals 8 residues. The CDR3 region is CGGGKLFF. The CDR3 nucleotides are TGTGGGGGGGGGAAACTGTTTTTT.

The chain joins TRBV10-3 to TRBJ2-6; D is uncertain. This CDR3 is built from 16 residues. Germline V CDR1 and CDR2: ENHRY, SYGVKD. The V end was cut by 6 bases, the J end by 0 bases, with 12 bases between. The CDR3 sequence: CAISNGLSSGANVLTF. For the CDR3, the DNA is TGTGCCATCAGCAACGGGTTGAGCTCTGGGGCCAACGTCCTGACTTTC.